This is a list of T cell receptor beta chains from one sample in a study of T cell repertoires in urothelial bladder cancer. The protocol was immunoSEQ multiplex PCR, while the TCRdb copy is restricted to in-frame clones and leaves out a portion. The data contain fewer than 15,000 clones, 55% to 80% of them singletons. The specimen was tumor-infiltrating cells from bladder cancer. The origin of the receptors is a human donor with urothelial carcinoma. CDR3s include the opening cysteine and the closing phenylalanine or tryptophan. D genes are given only for firm matches. The size of a clone is reported for some rows only, either as once, few or many, or as a class for expanded clones.

>TRBJ2-2|.|TRBD2|15|TRBV6-6
TGTGCCAGCAGTGAGCGGACTAGCGGGGGCGGGGAGCTGTTTTTT
CASSERTSGGGELFF
>TRBJ2-7|.|.|15|TRBV5-4
TGTGCCAGCAGCTTGGCAGGGGCGAACTCCTACGAGCAGTACTTC
CASSLAGANSYEQYF
>TRBJ1-3|.|.|16|TRBV9
TGTGCCAGCAGCGTAGTGCCCACCACACAGGGACACACCATATATTTT
CASSVVPTTQGHTIYF
>TRBJ2-2|.|.|12|TRBV19
TGTGCCAGTAGCGTCGGGGACGGGGAGCTGTTTTTT
CASSVGDGELFF
>TRBJ2-1|.|TRBD1|18|TRBV4-3
TGCGCCAGCAGCCAAGGGCTCCCGGGACAGGGATTCTACAATGAGCAGTTCTTC
CASSQGLPGQGFYNEQFF
>TRBJ2-3|.|.|15|TRBV5-8
TGTGCCAGCAGCACGGGACACGGTGGCACAGATACGCAGTATTTT
CASSTGHGGTDTQYF
>TRBJ2-7|.|.|15|TRBV6-1
TGTGCCAGCAGTAATCCCCGGACTGCCCGCTACGAGCAGTACTTC
CASSNPRTARYEQYF
>TRBJ2-5|.|.|10|TRBV30
TGTGCCTGGAGTATTGAGACCCAGTACTTC
CAWSIETQYF
>TRBJ1-6|few|.|13|TRBV19
TGTGCCAGTAGTATAGATGAGGACGCACCCCTCCACTTT
CASSIDEDAPLHF
>TRBJ2-3|.|.|13|TRBV7-2
TGTGCCAGCAGCTTAGTTCTAGGAGATACGCAGTATTTT
CASSLVLGDTQYF
>TRBJ1-6|.|TRBD1|17|TRBV19
TGTGCCAGTAGCACAGGGGACAGCGCGCTTAATAATTCACCCCTCCACTTT
CASSTGDSALNNSPLHF
>TRBJ1-1|once|.|13|TRBV19
TGTGCCAGTATGAGACAACCGAACACTGAAGCTTTCTTT
CASMRQPNTEAFF
>TRBJ2-7|once|TRBD2|19|TRBV4-1
TGCGCCAGCAGCCAACCACACGGGACTAGCGGGGGGGGGTCCTACGAGCAGTACTTC
CASSQPHGTSGGGSYEQYF
>TRBJ1-1|.|.|16|TRBV6-5
TGTGCCAGCAGTTACCGGGGCAGGGGATACGACACTGAAGCTTTCTTT
CASSYRGRGYDTEAFF
>TRBJ1-1|.|TRBD1|14|TRBV19
TGTGCCAGTAGTATAGAGGACAGGGGAATTGAAGCTTTCTTT
CASSIEDRGIEAFF
>TRBJ2-6|.|.|15|TRBV29-1
TGCAGCGACGGACACAGGGAGTCTGGGGCCAACGTCCTGACTTTC
CSDGHRESGANVLTF
>TRBJ2-7|few|.|15|TRBV7-9
TGTGCCAGCAGCTCACCCGGGACGGTATGGTACGAGCAGTACTTC
CASSSPGTVWYEQYF
>TRBJ1-2|once|.|15|TRBV4-3
TGCGCCAGCAGACTGGGCCCTCTAAGTCACTATGGCTACACCTTC
CASRLGPLSHYGYTF
>TRBJ2-7|.|.|14|TRBV30
TGTGCCTGGAGGGGCGGAGGGTCCCCCTACGAGCAGTACTTC
CAWRGGGSPYEQYF
>TRBJ2-1|.|.|14|TRBV5-1
TGCGCCAGCAGCTTCTCTGGGTCGAGCAATGAGCAGTTCTTC
CASSFSGSSNEQFF
>TRBJ1-2|few|.|12|TRBV2
TGTGCCAGCAGTGAACGGGGTGATGGCTACACCTTC
CASSERGDGYTF
>TRBJ1-5|.|.|15|TRBV7-2
TGTGCCAGCAGCTTAGATGCGGGTTCCGGAGGGCCCCAGCATTTT
CASSLDAGSGGPQHF
>TRBJ1-1|few|.|16|TRBV18
TGTGCCAGCTCACCACTACGGGATGGGCTGGGCACTGAAGCTTTCTTT
CASSPLRDGLGTEAFF
>TRBJ2-3|.|TRBD2|16|TRBV5-8
TGTGCCAGCAGCTTAGGGAGCGGGGGGGCTGCCGATACGCAGTATTTT
CASSLGSGGAADTQYF
>TRBJ1-3|.|TRBD1|19|TRBV5-1
TGCGCCAGCAGTCCCTCCGGGACAGGGTTGGGGGTCTCTGGAAACACCATATATTTT
CASSPSGTGLGVSGNTIYF
>TRBJ1-6|few|.|15|TRBV27
TGTGCCAGCAGTTCCCTGGGGGGGTATAATTCACCCCTCCACTTT
CASSSLGGYNSPLHF
>TRBJ1-1|.|.|14|TRBV6-5
TGTGCCAGCAGTAAACAGGGTTCGCGCACTGAAGCTTTCTTT
CASSKQGSRTEAFF
>TRBJ2-5|.|.|13|TRBV5-6
TGTGCCAGCAGCCCCACCACCAAAGAGACCCAGTACTTC
CASSPTTKETQYF
>TRBJ1-1|few|TRBD1|16|TRBV5-6
TGTGCCAGCAGCTTGCTGCTCACAGGGGGAATCGCTGAAGCTTTCTTT
CASSLLLTGGIAEAFF
>TRBJ1-1|.|.|12|TRBV30
TGTGCCTGGACCAAATTGAACACTGAAGCTTTCTTT
CAWTKLNTEAFF
>TRBJ2-6|few|TRBD1|17|TRBV18
TGTGCCAGCTCAGGGGGGACAGGGGACTCCGGGGCCAACGTCCTGACTTTC
CASSGGTGDSGANVLTF
>TRBJ2-7|.|TRBD2|15|TRBV11-3
TGTGCCAGCAGCTTAGAGGGGACTAGCGTCGGCGAGCAGTACTTC
CASSLEGTSVGEQYF
>TRBJ2-5|.|.|13|TRBV5-1
TGCGCCAGCAGCGGGAATTGGGGTGACACCCAGTACTTC
CASSGNWGDTQYF
>TRBJ1-3|.|.|15|TRBV12-5
TGTGCTAGTGGTTTGCCCCAGTATGCTGGAAACACCATATATTTT
CASGLPQYAGNTIYF
>TRBJ2-5|.|TRBD2|12|TRBV11-3
TGTGCCAGCAGCTCCGGGACTAGGACCCAGTACTTC
CASSSGTRTQYF
>TRBJ1-3|.|.|13|TRBV2
TGTGCCAGCAGAGAGGGCCAGAGAAACACCATATATTTT
CASREGQRNTIYF
>TRBJ2-7|.|TRBD2|16|TRBV2
TGTGCCAGCGGGGTTAGCGGGGGGAATAGACTCTACGAGCAGTACTTC
CASGVSGGNRLYEQYF
>TRBJ2-1|.|TRBD2|13|TRBV2
TGTGCCAGCAGAGCGGGGGGGCCCAATGAGCAGTTCTTC
CASRAGGPNEQFF
>TRBJ2-7|.|TRBD1|14|TRBV9
TGTGCCAGCAGCGAGGGGGCCCCCTCCTACGAGCAGTACTTC
CASSEGAPSYEQYF
>TRBJ1-2|few|.|13|TRBV5-1
TGCGCCAGCAGCTTGGGCCCTGGGTCAGGCTACACCTTC
CASSLGPGSGYTF
>TRBJ2-2|.|.|16|TRBV9
TGTGCCAGCACCTCCCGGGGACAAACGAACACCGGGGAGCTGTTTTTT
CASTSRGQTNTGELFF
>TRBJ1-4|.|TRBD1|15|TRBV7-8
TGTGCCAGCAGCTTAGGACAGGGAATTAATGAAAAACTGTTTTTT
CASSLGQGINEKLFF
>TRBJ1-3|few|.|14|TRBV5-6
TGTGCCAGCAGCGACAGATCCTCTGGAAACACCATATATTTT
CASSDRSSGNTIYF
>TRBJ1-6|few|.|15|TRBV7-6
TGTGCCAGCAGCTTAGGGGGGGCGGGGGATTCACCCCTCCACTTT
CASSLGGAGDSPLHF
>TRBJ1-1|large|.|13|TRBV6-6
TGTGCCAGCAGTTACTCGGCAAACACTGAAGCTTTCTTT
CASSYSANTEAFF
>TRBJ2-3|.|.|15|TRBV7-2
TGTGCCAGCAGCTTAGATTCCGGGAACACAGATACGCAGTATTTT
CASSLDSGNTDTQYF